Sequencing of this TCR beta chain was carried out in a study of cytomegalovirus exposure and HLA in healthy donors (dated by TCRdb to about 2017). General notes on the study: According to an earlier analysis of 587 of the donors, some 180 million T cells yielded roughly 110 million unique TCR beta sequences and about 280 Gb of sequence data. Besides the first cohort of approximately 670 subjects, a separate validation cohort made up of 120 different subjects was used. The later analysis used no new phenotypic data to find candidate immune exposures, relying instead on TCR beta sequences and their occurrence across donors. Four or five DR-DQ haplotypes were treated as single units for association and clustering because of strong linkage in the cohort. All discovery cohort repertoires had been generated using a single sequencing platform. Genome-wide SNP genotypes for about 60% of the roughly 670 donors were used in a later genetic analysis, which treated that subset as a discovery cohort. Of the 350 to 450 genotyped donors, approximately 81% were placed in the genetic ancestry cluster associated with self-reported Caucasian donors. To study patterns of TCR occurrence, a later analysis re-analyzed previously published TCR beta repertoires from several hundred donors and added high-resolution HLA genotyping. The number of typed donors differed by locus: roughly 629-640 for A, B, C, DRB1 and DQB1; some 500 for DQA1; 600 to 610 for DPA1; and around 490 for DPB1. The study was designed to test whether signatures of past pathogen exposure could be identified by cataloging public T cell receptors. HLA typing covered class I and class II loci at four-digit resolution. To predict cytomegalovirus infection status, the study brought together high-throughput TCR immunosequencing, statistical association of individual TCRs with disease status, and machine learning. On average, roughly 250,000 unique TCR beta nucleotide sequences were sequenced per donor among some 430 genotyped donors of the cohort, with approximately 18% of those sequences being non-productive. In an earlier analysis of roughly 580 of the donors, high-throughput TCR beta sequencing was used to judge whether each TCR beta V gene segment behaved as functional or pseudogenic. Donor age, sex, ethnicity and CMV serostatus were compiled alongside the repertoire data. The study used immunosequencing to profile the T cell repertoires of around 600 subjects and linked those repertoires to cytomegalovirus serostatus. About 310 gigabases of sequencing data and tens of millions of unique TCR sequences were included in an early release covering roughly 600 HLA-typed donors. What the study reported, not specific to this receptor: Because counts were too low, some 17 rarely observed V segments, including chromosome 9 orphons, were excluded from the earlier analysis of 587 of the donors. Sequencing depth was assumed to be roughly uniform across donors in the presence/absence analyses, though that assumption may not hold. The sequencing pipeline was judged likely to have produced a cluster of highly shared sequence variants as a technical artifact. V-gene and J-gene trimming of TCR beta chains was associated with a missense DCLRE1C variant in a later genetic analysis, and the association was replicated in an independent cohort. In a later analysis, TCR association rates were found to vary across HLA loci, with the most associated TCRs seen for DRB1 alleles and the fewest for HLA-C alleles. Because the 87-base-pair reads could not distinguish some IMGT-functional V segments, including TRBV6-2 and TRBV6-3, those segments were excluded. Because HLA typing was unavailable for some donors at each locus, only the typed subset was used in association tests. According to a later analysis, most CMV-associated TCR beta chains appeared to be HLA-restricted, and the HLA associations seemed to be driven largely by CMV exposure. The only immune exposure information available for the cohort was CMV serostatus. A further reported finding was that TCR beta sequences accurately predicted the HLA-A and HLA-B alleles for most subjects in the first cohort. According to the authors, the approach could potentially be generalized to other disease states and immunological phenotypes. Only TCR beta chains were sequenced in this cohort, and the absence of alpha or paired-chain data limited detectable features. A later analysis found that HLA-associated TCR beta chains were more clonally expanded and had lower generation probabilities than equally common non-associated chains. Three of the identified cytomegalovirus-associated TCR beta chains were confirmed in vitro to be specific for cytomegalovirus antigens. Most TCR sequences were seen in very few donors, while some public TCRs were found in many individuals. At a false discovery rate of 0.05, a later analysis linked under 20,000 TCR beta sequences to specific HLA alleles. The classifier was reported to diagnose cytomegalovirus status with high specificity and sensitivity in both the original and validation cohorts. A later genetic analysis reported fewer N-insertions in productive TCRs among donors in an Asian-associated ancestry cluster than the roughly 700-donor mean. Linkage disequilibrium might explain the correlated functional status among segregating V segments, but an unknown experimental factor could not be ruled out. Several of the top co-occurrence clusters appeared to be linked to parvovirus B19, influenza, CMV and Epstein-Barr virus, according to a later analysis. A total of 150 or so TCR beta chains were listed by the study as associated with cytomegalovirus. When HLA alleles, especially DR and DQ, strongly co-occurred, TCR associations were difficult to assign to individual alleles. In an earlier analysis of more than 500 of the donors, most TCR beta V segments appeared in productive rearrangements about 90% or about 30% of the time, broadly matching IMGT annotations.

The cohort consisted of more than 650 healthy bone marrow donors. Cohort members were all nominally healthy when sampled, although unrecorded immune exposures were likely present. The donor tested CMV seronegative, placing the donor among the 350 or so seronegative members of the cohort. Each donor provided a peripheral blood sample, and peripheral blood mononuclear cells were used for TCR beta sequencing. Genomic DNA extraction from the blood cell samples was performed with the Qiagen DNeasy Blood Extraction Kit. Taken from cysteine to phenylalanine, the CDR3 has 13 residues. The DNA shown is the 39-base CDR3, in frame from base 1. The germline V gene gives CDR1 as MGHRA and CDR2 as YSYEKL. V drops 1 base and J drops 4 bases, leaving 7 bases in between. Comment on this clone: The antigen this receptor binds is unknown. Per-base quality was not reported, and no clone a single base away is much larger than it.

The method behind the library was the immunoSEQ multiplex PCR assay. For the multiplex PCR, a mixture combining 60 forward primers for TCR Vbeta segments and 13 reverse primers for TCR Jbeta segments was used. The CDR3 region of rearranged TCR beta genes was amplified from genomic DNA by a multiplex PCR assay. Amplified TCR beta libraries were sequenced as 87-base-pair reads on the Illumina HiSeq System. The published analysis was carried out like this. In a later analysis, 77 million or so unique TCR beta chains were counted across the approximately 670 repertoires, and roughly 11 million of these chains were shared by at least two donors. Raw reads were error-corrected and collapsed into unique sequences by a nearest-neighbor algorithm in which closely related sequences were merged to remove PCR and sequencing errors. V, D and J gene segments were assigned by aligning CDR3 sequences to IMGT reference sequences. For a sequence to be retained, a match of at least six nucleotides to both a V gene segment and a J gene segment was required. A rearrangement was called productive if the CDR3 had no stop codons and remained in frame with V and J, and every other rearrangement was called non-productive. CDR3 was defined by IMGT convention, running from the second conserved V-encoded cysteine to the conserved J-encoded phenylalanine. In an earlier analysis of some 550 of the donors, sequences lacking an unambiguous match to a single V gene segment were excluded. An earlier analysis of several hundred of the donors called V segments functional above 56.7% productive rearrangements and segregating when the between-donor standard deviation exceeded 5%. A statistical classification framework was built for diagnosing cytomegalovirus status from the catalog of TCR beta chain sequences. V and J gene assignment, in a later analysis, came from comparing TCR nucleotide sequences with IMGT/GENE-DB human TR gene sequences. The TCRdist pipeline was used in a later analysis to assign CDR3 sequences and most-parsimonious VDJ recombination scenarios. In a later analysis, every TCR beta chain was defined by the combination of its CDR3 amino acid sequence and its V-gene family, and reads without a unique V-gene family were dropped. As a way to deal with suspected cross-contamination and a sequencing artifact, a later analysis dropped 450 to 600 nucleotide sequences that were highly shared and had low generation probability. For each public chain, a later analysis derived a clonal expansion index from normalized ranks of inferred template counts within each repertoire. In a later analysis, generation probabilities were computed with a VDJ recombination model fitted to out-of-frame rearrangements, and the resulting probabilities were checked against IGoR. In a later analysis, hypergeometric tests were used to score TCR-TCR, TCR-HLA and TCR-CMV co-occurrence, with a repertoire-size bias correction applied to TCR pairs. In a later analysis, false discovery rates were estimated by permuting HLA or CMV assignments 20 times. In a later analysis, co-occurring TCRs were grouped using DBSCAN, with TCRdist sequence similarity added in when clustering inside HLA-allele-positive subsets. Repertoires with fewer than 30,000 or more than 120,000 public chains, plus five repertoires with anomalous nucleotide sharing, were excluded from co-occurrence clustering. Drawn from immuneACCESS, this table holds only the in-frame rearrangements with V and J called that TCRdb kept. Clones are partly lost; checked studies trace under half to an unresolved V gene and leave the rest unexplained. V, J and clone size are those of that table, while D and trimming were read from the DNA. This sample comprises 200,000 to 250,000 clones, more than 85% of them detected only once. In total, the top ten clones hold around 1% of the sample.

The TCR sequence derives from a young woman in good health and CMV-seronegative. The V and J segments used are TRBV4-1 and TRBJ1-2, with a weak D call of TRBD1 (5 bases match). Sample: PBMCs. The nucleotide sequence reads TGCGCCAGCAGCCAAGGGGGCTCCTATGGCTACACCTTC. It encodes CASSQGGSYGYTF.